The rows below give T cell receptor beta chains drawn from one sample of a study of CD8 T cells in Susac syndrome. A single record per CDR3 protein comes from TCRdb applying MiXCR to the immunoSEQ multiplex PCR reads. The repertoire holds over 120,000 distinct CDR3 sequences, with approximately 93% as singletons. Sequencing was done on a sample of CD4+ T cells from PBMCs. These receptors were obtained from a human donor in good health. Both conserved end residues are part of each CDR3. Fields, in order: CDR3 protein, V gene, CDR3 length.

CASSPRLAESTDTQYF	TRBV7-6	16
CASSQDQDRKVF	TRBV14	12
CASSTLGYTQYF	TRBV25-1	12
CASSSDRGWTGELFF	TRBV7-8	15
CASTQGYGYTF	TRBV2	11
CASSQRETETQYF	TRBV27	13
CASSGDSGRGNEQYF	TRBV6-6	15
CSSIKGEVNTEAFF	TRBV29-1	14
CSAIPGGLSYEQYF	TRBV20-1	14
CAWTKFSGRALGTYNEQFF	TRBV30	19
CASSLDGLSSYNEQFF	TRBV5-1	16
CATRQGPYGYTF	TRBV27	12
CASSQERVGRMNTEAFF	TRBV3-1	17
CSARDPGNEKLFF	TRBV20-1	13
CASSYPTDSSEQYF	TRBV6-6	14
CASSLGEVTETQYF	TRBV7-2	14
CASSLEQLEQFF	TRBV5-4	12
CASSGQREGIMETQYF	TRBV12-3/TRBV12-4	16
CASSARTVRNTEAFF	TRBV6-5	15
CSAGDSSNYGYTF	TRBV20-1	13
CASRDGYEQYF	TRBV6-5	11
CASSYSQWGGGRVDEQFF	TRBV6-2/TRBV6-3	18
CASSLAPPDGYTF	TRBV5-1	13
CASSPLAQDTDTQYF	TRBV18	15
CSVERGLSTEAFF	TRBV29-1	13
CASSQPLTVQGRTFNEAFF	TRBV4-2	19
CAWTQGTHNQINQPQHF	TRBV30	17
CASSLDRGDIQYF	TRBV6-5	13
CSVGRDNLGRTQYF	TRBV29-1	14
CASSFVGGSLSYEQYF	TRBV5-1	16
CASSFGSKAGPNQPQHF	TRBV27	17
CASRLRANTGELFF	TRBV5-4	14
CASRPGWNTEAFF	TRBV3-1	13
CASSLGLVNEQFF	TRBV7-3	13
CSVAGRVYYNEQFF	TRBV29-1	14
CASSYLRGAVNSGANVLTF	TRBV6-5	19
CASSPTFYEQYF	TRBV12-3/TRBV12-4	12
CASSLAVTYEQYF	TRBV5-1	13
CASSRPAGGLVNEQFF	TRBV19	16
CASTRPGLNTGELFF	TRBV6-5	15
CASSLRQGGQAEAFF	TRBV5-1	15
CASSLLTSGRETGELFF	TRBV12-3/TRBV12-4	17
CATSGGQGGFYNEQFF	TRBV24-1	16
CAIRAGLAGGTGELFF	TRBV10-3	16
CASSPRTGMITGELFF	TRBV18	16
CASSLAASNTGELFF	TRBV5-1	15
CASSFGRDQPQHF	TRBV2	13
CASSPLRGLTYEQYF	TRBV7-8	15
CASSLGDRTYNEQFF	TRBV4-1	15
CASRRTSGRETQYF	TRBV19	14
CASSLGRADEFF	TRBV13	12
CASRPAGGLMSGYTF	TRBV19	15
CSAREISLNTEAFF	TRBV20-1	14
CASSQVLFPGQTRNTIYF	TRBV4-1	18
CASSSAGVRDTQYF	TRBV7-6	14
CASGLAIGGYTF	TRBV12-5	12
CATSDSGGSSYNEQFF	TRBV24-1	16
CASMSLAGEETQYF	TRBV12-3/TRBV12-4	14
CASSLAWTGSYEQYF	TRBV5-1	15
CASSTQGTSSYEQYF	TRBV28	15